Listed below are T cell receptor beta chains from one sample, sequenced in a study of T-cell reconstitution after alpha-beta-depleted transplantation in children. Via MiXCR, TCRdb re-called the PCR reads, giving one row per CDR3 protein. The table shows about 170,000 distinct CDR3 sequences, with around 10% occurring only once. The sequencing here drew on PBMCs, taken before TCRalphabeta/CD19-depleted stem cell transplant. These receptor sequences come from a boy aged 2-15 years with acute myeloid leukemia, due to receive a stem cell transplant. The CDR3 runs from the conserved cysteine through the conserved F or W. Each record gives: J gene, D gene, clone size, V gene, CDR3 DNA, CDR3 protein. A D gene is named only where the DNA matches it firmly. The listing skips clone size in some rows; elsewhere it reads once, few, many or a size class.

TRBJ2-5,TRBD2,many,TRBV28,TGTGCCAGCAGTTTAGTCCTAGCGGGAGGGCAAGAGACCCAGTACTTC,CASSLVLAGGQETQYF
TRBJ1-1,TRBD1,many,TRBV20-1,TGCAGTGCTATGACAGGGGGCGGCACTGAAGCTTTCTTT,CSAMTGGGTEAFF
TRBJ2-5,TRBD1,many,TRBV20-1,TGCAGTGCCGCCGGGACAGGGTTACAAGAGACCCAGTACTTC,CSAAGTGLQETQYF
TRBJ2-3,-,many,TRBV6-2/TRBV6-3,TGTGCCAGCAGTAACCGGGACGCCACAGATACGCAGTATTTT,CASSNRDATDTQYF
TRBJ1-1,-,many,TRBV19,TGTGCCAGTATCTTGCGAGGGGGTAACACTGAAGCTTTCTTT,CASILRGGNTEAFF
TRBJ2-7,TRBD2,-,TRBV7-9,TGTGCCAGCAGCTTAGCTGGACTAGCCTACGAGCAGTACTTC,CASSLAGLAYEQYF
TRBJ1-5,-,many,TRBV6-6,TGTGCCAGCAGTTTAGGGGCCCAGCATTTT,CASSLGAQHF
TRBJ2-2,-,many,TRBV5-1,TGCGCCAGCAGCTTTGACCACACCGGGGAGCTGTTTTTT,CASSFDHTGELFF
TRBJ1-1,-,many,TRBV20-1,TGCAGTGCTGGGGTTGGGAACACTGAAGCTTTCTTT,CSAGVGNTEAFF
TRBJ2-5,TRBD2,few,TRBV2,TGTGCCAGCTTTCGTATAGCGGGGGGCCCCGGAGAGACCCAGTACTTC,CASFRIAGGPGETQYF
TRBJ2-1,-,many,TRBV7-2,TGTGCCAGCAGCTTAGCTTTTTCTTCCTACAATGAGCAGTTCTTC,CASSLAFSSYNEQFF
TRBJ1-2,-,many,TRBV20-1,TGCAGTGCTAGCGCAGGGTATGGCTACACCTTC,CSASAGYGYTF
TRBJ2-5,-,many,TRBV20-1,TGCAGTGCCCCACCCGGGAAGGGAGAGACCCAGTACTTC,CSAPPGKGETQYF
TRBJ2-3,-,many,TRBV20-1,TGCAGTGCTAGAGATTGGACTAGCACAGATACGCAGTATTTT,CSARDWTSTDTQYF
TRBJ1-2,-,-,TRBV3-1,TGTGCCAGCAGCCACGGGTGGCAGGACCCCTATGGCTACACCTTC,CASSHGWQDPYGYTF
TRBJ2-2,-,few,TRBV9,TGTGCCAGCAGCGTTGGCAACACCGGGGAGCTGTTTTTT,CASSVGNTGELFF
TRBJ2-7,TRBD1,many,TRBV28,TGTGCCAGCAGTTTCCAACCGGGACAGGGGGCCTACGAGCAGTACTTC,CASSFQPGQGAYEQYF
TRBJ2-1,TRBD2,many,TRBV7-8,TGTGCCAGCAGCCTAGGGCTAGCGGGAATGAGTGAGCAGTTCTTC,CASSLGLAGMSEQFF
TRBJ2-2,-,few,TRBV30,TGTGCCTGGAGTCTGACTAGATCGGGGGAGCTGTTTTTT,CAWSLTRSGELFF
TRBJ2-3,-,many,TRBV9,TGTGCCAGCAGCGTAGGCCAGCGCGGTTGGGCAGATACGCAGTATTTT,CASSVGQRGWADTQYF
TRBJ2-3,-,many,TRBV7-2,TGTGCCAGCAGCCTTGGACAGATAGATACGCAGTATTTT,CASSLGQIDTQYF
TRBJ1-2,-,many,TRBV20-1,TGCAGTGCTAGAGAAGGCCTCGCCTATGGCTACACCTTC,CSAREGLAYGYTF
TRBJ1-3,-,few,TRBV12-3/TRBV12-4,TGTGCCAGCAGTTTCGGGACAAGCTTAACTCCGGAGGTGGGAAACACCATATATTTT,CASSFGTSLTPEVGNTIYF
TRBJ1-3,-,many,TRBV12-3/TRBV12-4,TGTGCCAGCAGCCCGGACGGTATCTCTGGAAACACCATATATTTT,CASSPDGISGNTIYF
TRBJ2-5,TRBD1,many,TRBV7-9,TGTGCCAGCAGCTGGGGACAGCAAGAGACCCAGTACTTC,CASSWGQQETQYF
TRBJ1-2,TRBD1,many,TRBV5-1,TGCGCCAGCAGTCTTACCCAGACAGGGGATGGCTACACCTTC,CASSLTQTGDGYTF
TRBJ2-2,-,many,TRBV5-1,TGCGCCAGCAGCTTGGTCGAATTGCGGAACACCGGGGAGCTGTTTTTT,CASSLVELRNTGELFF
TRBJ1-5,-,many,TRBV12-3/TRBV12-4,TGTGCCAGCAGTTTTGGGGGAGATCAGCCCCAGCATTTT,CASSFGGDQPQHF
TRBJ1-2,TRBD1,many,TRBV5-1,TGCGCCAGCAGCCCTCTGACAGGGGGCGCGGGCTACACCTTC,CASSPLTGGAGYTF
TRBJ1-2,TRBD1,many,TRBV5-1,TGCGCCAGCAGCTTGGCCACAGGGGCTGGCTATGGCTACACCTTC,CASSLATGAGYGYTF
TRBJ2-1,TRBD1,many,TRBV5-1,TGCGCCAGCACCGAACTAGGACAGGGGAATGAGCAGTTCTTC,CASTELGQGNEQFF
TRBJ2-1,-,many,TRBV5-1,TGCGCCAGCCTCCAGGGCGGAGGTTCCTACAATGAGCAGTTCTTC,CASLQGGGSYNEQFF
TRBJ2-3,-,many,TRBV7-9,TGTGCCAGCAGCTCAGGGAGGAATACGCAGTATTTT,CASSSGRNTQYF
TRBJ2-3,TRBD2,-,TRBV5-4,TGTGCCAGCAGCTTTCGGGCCGGGGGGGCAGGGGATACGCAGTATTTT,CASSFRAGGAGDTQYF
TRBJ2-3,TRBD2,many,TRBV3-1,TGTGCCAGCAGCCAGACTAGCGGGACATACTGGGATACGCAGTATTTT,CASSQTSGTYWDTQYF
TRBJ2-5,TRBD2,many,TRBV7-2,TGTGCCAGCAGCCGGGGGGATGGAGAGACCCAGTACTTC,CASSRGDGETQYF
TRBJ2-1,-,many,TRBV5-1,TGCGCCAGCAGCTTGGTTAGCGGCTCCTACAATGAGCAGTTCTTC,CASSLVSGSYNEQFF
TRBJ1-6,-,many,TRBV4-2,TGTGCCAGCAGCCAAGATGTGGGGGCTAGCTCCTATAATTCACCCCTCCACTTT,CASSQDVGASSYNSPLHF
TRBJ2-2,-,many,TRBV7-2,TGTGCCAGCAGCTCCATATTCGGGGGCCCCGGGGAGCTGTTTTTT,CASSSIFGGPGELFF
TRBJ2-7,TRBD2,-,TRBV7-6,TGTGCCAGCAGCTTAGTAGCGGGAGACGAGCAGTACTTC,CASSLVAGDEQYF
TRBJ2-1,TRBD1,many,TRBV20-1,TGCAGTGCAGGGGGACAGGGTTTCGGTGAGCAGTTCTTC,CSAGGQGFGEQFF
TRBJ2-2,TRBD2,-,TRBV30,TGTGCCTGGGGGGGACTAGCGGGAACCGGGGAGCTGTTTTTT,CAWGGLAGTGELFF
TRBJ1-4,TRBD1,many,TRBV6-8,TGTGCCAGCAGTTACTCCACAGGGGGCAAAAAACTGTTTTTT,CASSYSTGGKKLFF
TRBJ2-3,TRBD2,-,TRBV10-2,TGCGCCAGCAGTGAGGGGCGGACTAGCGGATACACAGATACGCAGTATTTT,CASSEGRTSGYTDTQYF
TRBJ2-7,TRBD2,many,TRBV7-9,TGTGCCAGCAGCTGGGAGACTAGCGGGACCCCTCAGCAGTACTTC,CASSWETSGTPQQYF
TRBJ2-3,-,few,TRBV18,TGTGCCAGCTTACGGGGCGCCCCGGGAACAGATACGCAGTATTTT,CASLRGAPGTDTQYF
TRBJ2-3,TRBD1,-,TRBV12-3/TRBV12-4,TGTGCCAGCAGTTACAGGGGATATACGCAGTATTTT,CASSYRGYTQYF
TRBJ1-1,-,many,TRBV7-9,TGTGCCAGCAGCTTAGGGGTCAGGACTGAAGCTTTCTTT,CASSLGVRTEAFF
TRBJ1-6,TRBD1,many,TRBV5-1,TGCGCCAGCAGCTTGAGTCAGGGGGACTCACCCCTCCACTTT,CASSLSQGDSPLHF
TRBJ2-3,TRBD2,many,TRBV3-1,TGTGCCAGCAGCTTGGGACTAGCGGGGCCAGGCACAGATACGCAGTATTTT,CASSLGLAGPGTDTQYF
TRBJ1-1,-,few,TRBV30,TGTGCCTGGAGAGCCCGAAGGAGGTACAACACTGAAGCTTTCTTT,CAWRARRRYNTEAFF
TRBJ2-7,TRBD2,many,TRBV9,TGTGCCAGCAGCGTAAGTGGTAGCGGGTACGAGCAGTACTTC,CASSVSGSGYEQYF
TRBJ1-6,-,many,TRBV2,TGTGCCAGCAGTGTCACGGTTTACTCACCCCTCCACTTT,CASSVTVYSPLHF